Listed below are T cell receptor beta chains from one sample, sequenced in a study of OX40 agonist ivuxolimab in advanced cancers. Using immunoSEQ multiplex PCR, the repertoire was profiled, and TCRdb retains in-frame clones only, with some absent. The table shows some 77,000 clones, with about 86% occurring only once. The sequences come from CD4+ or CD8+ T cells sorted from blood, collected in a trial of the OX40 agonist ivuxolimab. These receptors were collected from an adult with an advanced solid tumor such as melanoma, head and neck, liver or kidney cancer. CDR3s leave out the opening cysteine and the closing phenylalanine or tryptophan.

TRBV30,AWTGLEGTEAF
TRBV19,ASSTQGTAQETQY
TRBV7-2,ASSLPGNTIY
TRBV28,ASSLGQISSPLH
TRBV6-5,ASRLYQGLGTEAF
TRBV28,ASTQSRGNTGELF
TRBV19,ASSTYQGEQY
TRBV4-1,ASSRWEGTSGGAQETQY
TRBV2,ASRGLADTGELF
TRBV5-6,ASSLMAETQY
TRBV6-1,ASSEAPAGPGNTIY
TRBV28,ASSNGGKSNQPQH
TRBV7-8,ASSQQGSNYGYT
TRBV11-2,ASSSSTANTGELF
TRBV5-1,ASSPPGEKLF
TRBV29-1,SVEGQGYEQY
TRBV5-1,ASSLEVHQETQY
TRBV7-2,ASSLTGDSYNEQF
TRBV7-2,ASGTGGGYT
TRBV30,AWSGGGGGWYGYT